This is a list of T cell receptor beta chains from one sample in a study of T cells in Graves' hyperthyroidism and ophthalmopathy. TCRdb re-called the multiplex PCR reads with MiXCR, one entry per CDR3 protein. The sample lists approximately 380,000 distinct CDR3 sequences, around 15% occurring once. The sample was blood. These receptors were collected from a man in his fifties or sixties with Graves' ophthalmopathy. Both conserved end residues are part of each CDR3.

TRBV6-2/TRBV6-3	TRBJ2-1	CASTRQGFYNEQFF
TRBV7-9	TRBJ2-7	CASSPNGPYEQYF
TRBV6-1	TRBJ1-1	CASSLRDIRLNTEAFF
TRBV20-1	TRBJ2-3	CSARDVTGGSDTQYF
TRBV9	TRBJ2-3	CASRSTGRTDTQYF
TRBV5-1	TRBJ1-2	CASSRPDRSYGYTF
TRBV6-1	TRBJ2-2	CASSRPLGQITGELFF
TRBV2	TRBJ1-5	CASREDRGGNQPQHF
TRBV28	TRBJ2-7	CASSSPPGRETHYEQYF
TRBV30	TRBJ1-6	CAWRQVFNSPLHF
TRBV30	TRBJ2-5	CAWSVKGRVKETQYF
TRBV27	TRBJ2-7	CASSPRPGLASEQYF
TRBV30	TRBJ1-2	CAWSVTGNYGYTF
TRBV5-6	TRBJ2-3	CASSLLQRADTQYF
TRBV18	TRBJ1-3	CASSPPSISGNTIYF
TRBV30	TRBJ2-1	CAWWVKGLALNNEQFF
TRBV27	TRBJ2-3	CASSSPGGRTDTQYF
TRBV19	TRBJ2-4	CASSIDRTGYIQYF
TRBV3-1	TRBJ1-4	CASSQTGMEKLFF
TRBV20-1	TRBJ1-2	CSATQSGAGGNGYTF
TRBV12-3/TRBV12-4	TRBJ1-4	CASGLSAEKLFF
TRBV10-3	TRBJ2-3	CAISESSVSTDTQYF
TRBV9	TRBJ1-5	CASSAGSNQPQHF
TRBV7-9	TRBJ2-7	CASSLDGARANEQYF
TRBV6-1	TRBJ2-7	CASRRAGGEQYF
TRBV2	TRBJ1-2	CASTKDRLYGYTF
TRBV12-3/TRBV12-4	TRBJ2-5	CASSLVGPAGETQYF
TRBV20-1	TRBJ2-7	CSVPSHTFYEQYF
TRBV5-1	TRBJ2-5	CASSSNRPETQYF
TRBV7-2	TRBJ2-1	CASSPRNVHLAGVNEQFF
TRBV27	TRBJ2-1	CAITAGGPHNEQFF